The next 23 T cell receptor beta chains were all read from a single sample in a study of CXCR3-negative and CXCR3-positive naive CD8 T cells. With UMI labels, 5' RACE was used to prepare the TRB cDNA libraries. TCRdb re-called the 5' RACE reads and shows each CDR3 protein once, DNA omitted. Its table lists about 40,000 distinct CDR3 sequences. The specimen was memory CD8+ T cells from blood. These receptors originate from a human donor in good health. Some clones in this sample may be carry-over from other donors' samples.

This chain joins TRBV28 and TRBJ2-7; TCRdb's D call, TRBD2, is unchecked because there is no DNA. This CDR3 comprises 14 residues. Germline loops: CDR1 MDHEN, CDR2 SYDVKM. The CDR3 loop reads CASSTLAGRYEQYF.

CDR3 amino acids: CASSLSLADITDTQYF. The chain has TRBV12-3 or TRBV12-4 and TRBJ2-3; TCRdb outputs TRBD2, but without DNA this stays unchecked. The CDR3 consists of 16 residues.

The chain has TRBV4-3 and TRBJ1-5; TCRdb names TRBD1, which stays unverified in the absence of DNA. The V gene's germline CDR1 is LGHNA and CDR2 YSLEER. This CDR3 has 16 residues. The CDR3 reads CASSYNLGTGNQPQHF.

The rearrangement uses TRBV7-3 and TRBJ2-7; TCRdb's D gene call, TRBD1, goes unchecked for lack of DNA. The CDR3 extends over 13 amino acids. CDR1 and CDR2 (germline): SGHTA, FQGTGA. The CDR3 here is CASSPGASYEQYF.

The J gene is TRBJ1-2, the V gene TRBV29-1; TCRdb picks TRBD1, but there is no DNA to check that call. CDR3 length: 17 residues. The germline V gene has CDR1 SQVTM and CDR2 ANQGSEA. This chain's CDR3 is CSVEDRWDDRGSYGYTF.

Here the CDR3 reads CASDNGGERMNEQFF. The chain has TRBV2 and TRBJ2-1; TCRdb selects TRBD2, and the lack of DNA leaves this call unchecked. The CDR3 has 15 residues. The V gene's germline CDR1 is SNHLY and CDR2 FYNNEI.

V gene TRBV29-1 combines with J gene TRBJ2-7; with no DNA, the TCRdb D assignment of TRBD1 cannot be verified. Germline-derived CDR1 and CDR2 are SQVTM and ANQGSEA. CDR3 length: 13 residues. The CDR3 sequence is CSVGSGKSYEQYF.

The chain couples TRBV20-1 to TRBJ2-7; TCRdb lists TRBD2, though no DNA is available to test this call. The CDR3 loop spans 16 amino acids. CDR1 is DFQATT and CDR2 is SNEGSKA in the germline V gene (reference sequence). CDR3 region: CSAKGGLAGSAYEQYF.

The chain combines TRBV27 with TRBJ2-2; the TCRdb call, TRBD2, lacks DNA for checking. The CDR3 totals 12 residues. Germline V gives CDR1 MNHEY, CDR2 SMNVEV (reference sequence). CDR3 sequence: CASSGLSGELFF.

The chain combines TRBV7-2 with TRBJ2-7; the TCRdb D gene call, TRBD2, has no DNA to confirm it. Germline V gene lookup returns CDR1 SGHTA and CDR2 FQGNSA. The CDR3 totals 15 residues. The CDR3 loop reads CASSPSLGIYYEQYF.

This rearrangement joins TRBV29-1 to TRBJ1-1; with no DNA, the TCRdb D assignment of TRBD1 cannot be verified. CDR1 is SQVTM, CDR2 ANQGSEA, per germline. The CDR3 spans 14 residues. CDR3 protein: CSVEGPGEVAEAFF.

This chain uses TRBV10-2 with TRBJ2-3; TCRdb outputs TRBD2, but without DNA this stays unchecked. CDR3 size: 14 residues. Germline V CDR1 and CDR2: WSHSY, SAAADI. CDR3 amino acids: CASSENFPRDTQYF.

The CDR3 reads CASSVPGQGHYEQYF. This chain joins TRBV2 and TRBJ2-7; TCRdb selects TRBD1, and the lack of DNA leaves this call unchecked. The germline gives CDR1 SNHLY, CDR2 FYNNEI. This CDR3 contains 15 residues.

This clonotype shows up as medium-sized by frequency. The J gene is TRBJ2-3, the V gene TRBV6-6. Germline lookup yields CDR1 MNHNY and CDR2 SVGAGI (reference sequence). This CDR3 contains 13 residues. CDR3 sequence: CASSFGRVDTQYF.

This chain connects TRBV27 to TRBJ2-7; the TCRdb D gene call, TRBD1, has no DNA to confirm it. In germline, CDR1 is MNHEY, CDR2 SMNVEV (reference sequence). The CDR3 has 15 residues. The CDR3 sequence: CASSFPGQPPYEQYF.

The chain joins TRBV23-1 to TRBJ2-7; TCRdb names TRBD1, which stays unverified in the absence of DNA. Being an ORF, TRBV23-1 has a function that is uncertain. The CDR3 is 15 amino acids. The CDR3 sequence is CASAGFGGLLDEQYF.

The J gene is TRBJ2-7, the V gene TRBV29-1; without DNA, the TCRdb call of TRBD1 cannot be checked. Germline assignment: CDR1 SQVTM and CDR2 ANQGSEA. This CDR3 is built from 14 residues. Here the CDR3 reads CSVEGQGEDYEQYF.

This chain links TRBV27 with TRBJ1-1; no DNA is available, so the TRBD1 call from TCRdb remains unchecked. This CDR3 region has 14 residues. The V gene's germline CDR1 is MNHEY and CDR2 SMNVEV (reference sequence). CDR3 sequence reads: CASSLLGTGDEAFF.

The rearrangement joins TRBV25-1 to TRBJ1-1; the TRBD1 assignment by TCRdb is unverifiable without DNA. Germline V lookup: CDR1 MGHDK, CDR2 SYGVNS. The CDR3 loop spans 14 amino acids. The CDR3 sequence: CAISEWGLGKGAFF.

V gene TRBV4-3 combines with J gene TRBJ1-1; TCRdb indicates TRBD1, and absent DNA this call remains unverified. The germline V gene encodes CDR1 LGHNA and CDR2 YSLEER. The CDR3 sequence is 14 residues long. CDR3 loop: CASSQDRGNTEAFF.

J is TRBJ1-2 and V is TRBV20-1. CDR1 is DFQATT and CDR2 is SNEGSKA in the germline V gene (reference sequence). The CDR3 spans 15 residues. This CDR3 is CSARALEELLYGYTF.

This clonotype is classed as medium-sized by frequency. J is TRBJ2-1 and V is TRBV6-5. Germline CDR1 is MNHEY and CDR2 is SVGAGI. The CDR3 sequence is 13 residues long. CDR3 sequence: CASQGSNYNEQFF.

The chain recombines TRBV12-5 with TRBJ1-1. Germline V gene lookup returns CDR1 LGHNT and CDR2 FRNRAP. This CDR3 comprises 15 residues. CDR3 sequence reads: CASVLIIGKNTEAFF.